This TCR beta chain was observed in a study of T cells of healthy individuals. A single record per CDR3 protein comes from TCRdb applying MiXCR to the 5' RACE reads. The sample contains around 90,000 distinct CDR3 sequences, more than 5% of which appear only once. The TCR was taken from a female donor in good health.

DNA for the CDR3: TGTGCCAGCAGTCCCAGAGGTGAGCAGTTCTTC. This translates into CASSPRGEQFF. The V and J genes are TRBV28 and TRBJ2-1; D unclear. CDR1 is MDHEN, CDR2 SYDVKM, per germline. This CDR3 contains 11 residues. V was clipped by 5 bases and J by 9 bases, with 8 bases between them.